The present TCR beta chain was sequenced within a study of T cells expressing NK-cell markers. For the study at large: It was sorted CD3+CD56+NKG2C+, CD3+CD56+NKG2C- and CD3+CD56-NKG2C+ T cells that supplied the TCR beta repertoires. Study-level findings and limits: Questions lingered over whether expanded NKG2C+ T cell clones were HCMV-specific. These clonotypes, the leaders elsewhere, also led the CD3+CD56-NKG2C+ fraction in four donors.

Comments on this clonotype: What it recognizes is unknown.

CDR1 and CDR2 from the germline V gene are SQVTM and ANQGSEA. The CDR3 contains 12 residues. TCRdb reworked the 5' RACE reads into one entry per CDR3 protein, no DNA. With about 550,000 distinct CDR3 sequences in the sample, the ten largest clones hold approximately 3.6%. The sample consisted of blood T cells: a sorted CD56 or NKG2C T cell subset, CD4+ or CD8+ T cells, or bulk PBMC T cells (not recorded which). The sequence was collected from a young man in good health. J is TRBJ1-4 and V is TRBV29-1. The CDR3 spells CSVRSNHEKLFF.